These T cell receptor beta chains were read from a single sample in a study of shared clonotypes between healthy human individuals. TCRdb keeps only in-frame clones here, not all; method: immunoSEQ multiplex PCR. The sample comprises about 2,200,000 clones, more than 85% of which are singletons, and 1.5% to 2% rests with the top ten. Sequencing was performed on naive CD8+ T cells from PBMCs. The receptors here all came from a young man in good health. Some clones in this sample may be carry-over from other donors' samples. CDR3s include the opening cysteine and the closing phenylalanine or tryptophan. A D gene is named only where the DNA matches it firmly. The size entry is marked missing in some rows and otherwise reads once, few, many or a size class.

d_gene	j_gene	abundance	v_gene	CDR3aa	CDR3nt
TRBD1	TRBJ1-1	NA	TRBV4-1	CASSHLSTGGATEAFF	TGCGCCAGCAGCCACCTATCGACAGGGGGCGCGACTGAAGCTTTCTTT
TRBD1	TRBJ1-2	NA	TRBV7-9	CGLSGTENGYTF	TGTGGTTTATCCGGGACAGAGAATGGCTACACCTTC
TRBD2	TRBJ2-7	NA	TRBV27	CASRRGLAGVGEQYF	TGTGCCAGCAGGAGGGGACTAGCGGGAGTAGGGGAGCAGTACTTC
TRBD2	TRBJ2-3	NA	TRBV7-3	CASSLIAGATDTQYF	TGTGCCAGCAGCTTAATAGCGGGAGCCACAGATACGCAGTATTTT
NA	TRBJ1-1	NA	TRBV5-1	CASSLTPGLETGTEAFF	TGCGCCAGCAGTCTCACCCCAGGTCTAGAGACGGGCACTGAAGCTTTCTTT
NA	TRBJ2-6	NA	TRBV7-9	CASSDKSSRMIGGANVLTF	TGTGCCAGCAGCGACAAGTCTAGCCGCATGATCGGTGGGGCCAACGTCCTGACTTTC
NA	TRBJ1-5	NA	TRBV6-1	CASSVIDNSNQPQHF	TGTGCCAGCAGTGTTATAGACAATAGCAATCAGCCCCAGCATTTT
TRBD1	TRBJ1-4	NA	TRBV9	CASSVEFFLGQGDRLFF	TGTGCCAGCAGCGTAGAATTTTTTTTGGGACAGGGGGACAGACTGTTTTTT
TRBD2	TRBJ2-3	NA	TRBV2	CASSVDLGLAGGLSTDTQYF	TGTGCCAGCAGTGTAGACCTAGGACTAGCGGGAGGCCTAAGCACAGATACGCAGTATTTT
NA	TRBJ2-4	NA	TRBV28	CASSLSGGTKNIQYF	TGTGCCAGCAGTTTATCTGGGGGTACCAAAAACATTCAGTACTTC
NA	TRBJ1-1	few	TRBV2	CASTIGFIMNTEAFF	TGTGCCAGCACTATCGGATTTATAATGAACACTGAAGCTTTCTTT
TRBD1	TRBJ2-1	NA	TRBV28	CASSFTGTGWYEQFF	TGTGCCAGCAGTTTCACCGGGACAGGGTGGTACGAGCAGTTCTTC
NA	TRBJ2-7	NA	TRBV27	CASSLSHSYEQYF	TGTGCCAGCAGTTTATCGCACTCCTACGAGCAGTACTTC
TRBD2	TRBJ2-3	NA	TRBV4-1	CASSQTGTSGWDTQYF	TGCGCCAGCAGCCAGACCGGGACTAGCGGGTGGGATACGCAGTATTTT
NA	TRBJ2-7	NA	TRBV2	CASRGAAGSNYEQYF	TGTGCCAGCAGGGGGGCCGCAGGGAGCAACTACGAGCAGTACTTC
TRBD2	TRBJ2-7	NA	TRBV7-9	CASSLPLAGGPGEQYF	TGTGCCAGCAGCCTACCGTTAGCGGGAGGGCCGGGAGAGCAGTACTTC
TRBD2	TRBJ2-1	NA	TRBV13	CASSLGPTGGYNEQFF	TGTGCCAGCAGCTTAGGCCCGACGGGGGGATACAATGAGCAGTTCTTC
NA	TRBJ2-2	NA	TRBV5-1	CASSFGEPTGLGELFF	TGCGCCAGCAGCTTTGGGGAACCCACAGGGCTCGGGGAGCTGTTTTTT
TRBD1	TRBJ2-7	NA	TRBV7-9	CASGIGGAGYEQYF	TGTGCCAGCGGGATAGGGGGCGCGGGTTACGAGCAGTACTTC
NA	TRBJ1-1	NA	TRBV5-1	CASSLALYMNTEAFF	TGCGCCAGCAGCTTGGCACTATACATGAACACTGAAGCTTTCTTT
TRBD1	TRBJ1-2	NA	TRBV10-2	CASSEDRGGNGYTF	TGCGCCAGCAGTGAGGACAGGGGAGGCAATGGCTACACCTTC
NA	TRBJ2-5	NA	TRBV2	CASSDLAVEETQYF	TGTGCCAGCAGTGATTTAGCGGTGGAAGAGACCCAGTACTTC
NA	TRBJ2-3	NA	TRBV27	CASSLYRRGSTDTQYF	TGTGCCAGCAGCCTTTACAGACGGGGAAGCACAGATACGCAGTATTTT
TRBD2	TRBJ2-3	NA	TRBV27	CASSWGGFVADTQYF	TGTGCCAGCAGTTGGGGGGGTTTTGTGGCAGATACGCAGTATTTT
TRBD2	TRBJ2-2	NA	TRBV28	CASSLSSGGGTGELFF	TGTGCCAGCAGTTTATCGTCCGGGGGAGGGACCGGGGAGCTGTTTTTT
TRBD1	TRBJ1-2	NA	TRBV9	CASSVGDRGRGGYTF	TGTGCCAGCAGCGTAGGGGACAGGGGTCGGGGTGGCTACACCTTC
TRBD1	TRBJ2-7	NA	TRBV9	CASSSGAGGSYEQYF	TGTGCCAGCAGCTCAGGGGCAGGGGGTTCCTACGAGCAGTACTTC
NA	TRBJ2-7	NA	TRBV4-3	CASSQDLVTAFYEQYF	TGCGCCAGCAGCCAAGATCTTGTGACAGCCTTCTACGAGCAGTACTTC
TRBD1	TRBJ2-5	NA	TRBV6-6	CASSAWDRGTETQYF	TGTGCCAGCAGCGCGTGGGACAGGGGGACAGAGACCCAGTACTTC
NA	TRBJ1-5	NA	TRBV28	CASSLRQGHQPQHF	TGTGCCAGCAGTTTACGCCAGGGCCATCAGCCCCAGCATTTT
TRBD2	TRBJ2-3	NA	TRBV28	CASSSPPSGSGDTQYF	TGTGCCAGCAGTTCTCCCCCTAGCGGGAGTGGTGATACGCAGTATTTT
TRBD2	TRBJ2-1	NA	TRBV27	CASTFNGGEGVWDEQFF	TGTGCCAGCACCTTTAACGGGGGGGAGGGAGTTTGGGATGAGCAGTTCTTC
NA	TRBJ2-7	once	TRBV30	CAWIGRGGNEQYF	TGTGCCTGGATTGGCAGGGGCGGCAACGAGCAGTACTTC
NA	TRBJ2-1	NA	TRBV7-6	CASSYLALMGGYNEQFF	TGTGCCAGCAGTTACCTAGCGCTAATGGGGGGTTACAATGAGCAGTTCTTC
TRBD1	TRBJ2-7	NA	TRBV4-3	CASSQAPTGMGYEQYF	TGCGCCAGCAGCCAAGCCCCGACAGGGATGGGCTACGAGCAGTACTTC
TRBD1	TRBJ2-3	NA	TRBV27	CASSPIGTGSADTQYF	TGTGCCAGCAGTCCGATTGGGACAGGGTCAGCAGATACGCAGTATTTT
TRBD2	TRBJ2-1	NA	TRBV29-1	CSVEYYHGTSGSMMREFYYNEQFF	TGCAGCGTGGAGTATTACCACGGGACTAGCGGGAGTATGATGCGGGAATTCTACTACAATGAGCAGTTCTTC
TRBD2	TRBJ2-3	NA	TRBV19	CASIPTSGGTDTQYF	TGTGCCAGTATCCCGACTAGCGGGGGCACAGATACGCAGTATTTT
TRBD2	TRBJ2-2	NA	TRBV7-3	CASSSGTSGSYTGELFF	TGTGCCAGCAGCTCCGGGACTAGCGGGAGTTACACCGGGGAGCTGTTTTTT
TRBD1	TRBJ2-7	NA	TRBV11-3	CASSGRDSYEQYF	TGTGCCAGCAGCGGAAGGGACAGCTACGAGCAGTACTTC
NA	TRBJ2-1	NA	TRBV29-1	CSVVPSRWEQFF	TGCAGCGTTGTACCCTCCCGGTGGGAGCAGTTCTTC
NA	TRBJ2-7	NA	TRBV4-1	CASSQVLTLYEQYF	TGCGCCAGCAGCCAAGTGCTCACGCTCTACGAGCAGTACTTC
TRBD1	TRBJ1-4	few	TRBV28	CASRDLRDRVGEKLFF	TGTGCCAGCAGGGATCTCCGGGACAGGGTGGGTGAAAAACTGTTTTTT
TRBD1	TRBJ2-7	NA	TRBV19	CASSIRGTGNEQYF	TGTGCCAGTAGTATCCGAGGGACAGGGAACGAGCAGTACTTC
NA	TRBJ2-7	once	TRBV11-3	CASSAPTNTYEQYF	TGTGCCAGCAGCGCCCCTACTAATACCTACGAGCAGTACTTC
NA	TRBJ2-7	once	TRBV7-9	CASSPRGGTSTYEQYF	TGTGCCAGCAGCCCGCGAGGAGGGACATCAACCTACGAGCAGTACTTC
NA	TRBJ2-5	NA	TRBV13	CASSANQETQYF	TGTGCCAGCAGCGCAAACCAAGAGACCCAGTACTTC
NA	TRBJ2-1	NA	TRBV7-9	CASTSPAHPNEQFF	TGTGCCAGCACCTCCCCGGCGCACCCGAATGAGCAGTTCTTC
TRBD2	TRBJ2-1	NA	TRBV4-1	CASSQPGLAGVNEQFF	TGCGCCAGCAGCCAACCGGGACTAGCGGGAGTTAATGAGCAGTTCTTC
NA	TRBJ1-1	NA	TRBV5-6	CASGVGNTEAFF	TGTGCCAGTGGGGTGGGGAACACTGAAGCTTTCTTT
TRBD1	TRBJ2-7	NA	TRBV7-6	CASSFGTGAGYEQYF	TGTGCCAGCAGCTTCGGGACAGGGGCTGGTTACGAGCAGTACTTC
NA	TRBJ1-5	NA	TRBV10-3	CAISDGAGRANQPQHF	TGTGCCATCAGTGATGGGGCAGGGCGCGCCAATCAGCCCCAGCATTTT
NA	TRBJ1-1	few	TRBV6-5	CASTGVLGQAFF	TGTGCCAGCACCGGAGTGTTGGGTCAAGCTTTCTTT